The TCR beta chain described here comes from a study of control samples from healthy donors and cancer patients. The CDR3 runs to 14 residues. V dropped 2 bases and J dropped 10 bases, with 12 bases sitting between them. The germline V gene encodes CDR1 MNHEY and CDR2 SMNVEV (reference sequence). Sequencing was performed with immunoSEQ multiplex PCR; in TCRdb, only in-frame clones are kept and a portion is missing. This sample has some 150,000 clones; roughly 89% occur once, and the top ten carry around 7.3%. Sequenced sample: blood. The receptor was isolated from a man younger than 30 in good health. The rearrangement uses TRBV27 and TRBJ1-6; D is possibly TRBD1 (5 bases). The CDR3 reads CASSLMDSGSPLHF. The CDR3 region has the DNA TGTGCCAGCAGTTTAATGGATTCAGGGTCACCCCTCCACTTT.